Below, 18 T cell receptor beta chains from the same sample are listed, as sequenced in a study of graft-versus-host responses after intestinal transplantation. Graft-derived tissue was subjected to processing to liberate intraepithelial and lamina propria lymphocytes. Measured with immunoSEQ multiplex PCR; TCRdb has only the in-frame clones, and not every one. The sample yields around 23,000 clones, roughly 79% seen once. Sequences were derived from ileum tissue, sampled 12 days after intestinal transplant. The receptors here all came from a human patient who received an intestinal transplant, so some T cells may come from the graft donor.

The J gene is TRBJ2-5, the V gene TRBV9; possibly TRBD2 for D (5 bases). Trimming removed 3 bases at V and 2 bases at J, with 11 bases between. Looked up from germline, CDR1 is SGDLS and CDR2 is YYNGEE. The CDR3 is 14 amino acids. CDR3 region: CASSGAGLQETQYF. DNA of the CDR3: TGTGCCAGCAGCGGGGCGGGCCTACAAGAGACCCAGTACTTC.

There are a few counts of this clone. V usage is TRBV6-9 and J usage is TRBJ2-1; 8 bases map to TRBD2. The trim removed 6 bases at V and 2 bases at J, leaving 6 bases unmatched. The CDR3 has 15 residues. Germline assignment: CDR1 MNHGY and CDR2 SVAAGI. CDR3 protein: CASSANGGAYNEQFF. In DNA, the CDR3 is TGTGCCAGCAGCGCAAACGGGGGGGCCTACAATGAGCAGTTCTTC.

V and J are TRBV5-4 and TRBJ2-1; TRBD2 matches at 10 bases. Germline V CDR1 and CDR2: SGHNT, YYREEE (reference sequence). V lost 3 bases and J lost 7; bases outside the gene matches: 7. The CDR3 is made up of 15 amino acids. CDR3 DNA: TGTGCCAGCAGCTCGTTAGCGGGAGGTAAGAATGAGCAGTTCTTC. Translated: CASSSLAGGKNEQFF.

The chain links TRBV5-6 to TRBJ2-2; possible D gene TRBD1, 6 bases. This CDR3 spans 16 amino acids. Germline values: CDR1 SGHDT, CDR2 YYEEEE. Trimming removed 3 bases at V and 7 bases at J, with 19 bases between. The CDR3 protein is CASSSPTGWAGGELFF. As DNA, the CDR3 is TGTGCCAGCAGCTCACCAACAGGGTGGGCTGGCGGGGAGCTGTTTTTT.

The gene calls are TRBV7-8 and TRBJ2-7; tentatively, D is TRBD2 (5 bases). The CDR3 runs to 13 residues. V was cut by 6 bases and J by 5 bases, with 14 bases left in between. Germline loops: CDR1 SGHVS, CDR2 FQNEAQ. The CDR3 reads CASRAGVGDEQYF. The DNA of the CDR3 is TGTGCCAGCAGGGCCGGGGTGGGAGACGAGCAGTACTTC.

V and J are TRBV27 and TRBJ2-1; possible D gene TRBD1, 6 bases. Germline CDR1 is MNHEY and CDR2 is SMNVEV (reference sequence). This CDR3 has 15 residues. Trimming took 3 bases from V and 0 from J, leaving 9 bases between them. The CDR3 region has the DNA TGTGCCAGCAGTTTCGACAGGAGCTCCTACAATGAGCAGTTCTTC. Its translation is CASSFDRSSYNEQFF.

The rearrangement joins TRBV19 to TRBJ2-1; 9 bases align to TRBD2. The CDR3 loop spans 14 amino acids. Per the germline V gene, CDR1 is LNHDA and CDR2 is SQIVND (reference sequence). The junction had 8 bases not matched to a gene; V was cut back by 7 bases and J by 7 bases. The CDR3 sequence: CASKRPSGKNEQFF. For the CDR3, the DNA is TGTGCCAGTAAGCGGCCTAGCGGGAAGAATGAGCAGTTCTTC.

The CDR3 nucleotides are TGCGCCAGCGGGACCGGGACTAGGGTTGGGAGTGGCGAGCAGTACTTC. Translation gives CASGTGTRVGSGEQYF. The chain employs TRBV5-1 and TRBJ2-7; 8 bases agree with TRBD2. This CDR3 is built from 16 residues. From germline, CDR1 is SGHRS and CDR2 YFSETQ. Trimming took 7 bases from V and 6 from J; bases not matched to a gene: 18.

This sequence joins TRBV5-5 and TRBJ1-1; no definite D call. Per germline, CDR1 SGHKS and CDR2 YYEKEE (reference sequence). The CDR3 extends over 13 amino acids. Trimming stripped 2 bases from V and 6 bases from J, with 11 bases between. The CDR3 bases are TGTGCCAGCAGCTTCGGAGGGCTCTCTGAAGCTTTCTTT. Its protein product is CASSFGGLSEAFF.

This chain connects TRBV7-2 to TRBJ1-2; a possible D gene is TRBD1 (5 bases). The V and J ends lost 5 bases and 2 bases respectively, with 15 bases between them. Germline V gene lookup returns CDR1 SGHTA and CDR2 FQGNSA. This CDR3 is built from 15 residues. This CDR3 is CASSTDAGGNYGYTF. DNA of the CDR3: TGTGCCAGCAGCACCGACGCCGGGGGAAACTATGGCTACACCTTC.

The chain is built from TRBV6-4 and TRBJ2-2, with D possibly matching TRBD1 (6 bases). Trimming took 6 bases from V and 1 from J, leaving 12 bases between them. This CDR3 spans 15 amino acids. Germline lookup yields CDR1 MRHNA and CDR2 SNTAGT. The DNA for the CDR3 is TGTGCCAGCAGCGCCGGGACACTGAACACCGGGGAGCTGTTTTTT. Protein sequence: CASSAGTLNTGELFF.

This clone is a singleton in its sample. The chain employs TRBV6-5 and TRBJ2-5; 13 bases align to TRBD2. Per germline, CDR1 MNHEY and CDR2 SVGAGI. The ends lost 0 bases at V and 5 bases at J; junction bases unmatched: 0. The CDR3 sequence is 15 residues long. CDR3 in DNA: TGTGCCAGCAGTTACTCGACTAGCGGGGGGGAGACCCAGTACTTC. This translates into CASSYSTSGGETQYF.

The genes are TRBV18 and TRBJ1-2; 8 bases agree with TRBD1. The trim removed 3 bases at V and 7 bases at J, leaving 10 bases unmatched. This CDR3 spans 15 amino acids. The germline V gene encodes CDR1 KGHSH and CDR2 LQKENI. This CDR3 reads CASSPRRDRSLGYTF. The DNA of the CDR3 is TGTGCCAGCTCACCCAGGAGGGACAGGTCGCTTGGCTACACCTTC.

V gene TRBV4-1 combines with J gene TRBJ1-2; TRBD1 matches 12 bases. CDR1 and CDR2 (germline): MGHRA, YSYEKL. The CDR3 has 16 residues. V lost 3 bases to trimming and J lost 7 bases; unmatched junction nucleotides: 9. DNA for the CDR3: TGCGCCAGCAGCCACCGCTCCCGGGACAGGGGGCCTGGCTACACCTTC. Its translation is CASSHRSRDRGPGYTF.

The rearrangement uses TRBV7-3 and TRBJ2-1; a possible D gene is TRBD2 (6 bases). CDR3 length: 12 residues. V lost 3 bases and J 7 bases, leaving 7 bases between the germline ends. From germline, CDR1 is SGHTA and CDR2 FQGTGA. As DNA, the CDR3 is TGTGCCAGCAGCTTCGCGGGAAATGAGCAGTTCTTC. Encoded protein: CASSFAGNEQFF.

The genes are TRBV27 and TRBJ2-1, with 10 bases identical to TRBD1. In germline, CDR1 is MNHEY, CDR2 SMNVEV (reference sequence). CDR3 length: 17 residues. V gave up 4 bases and J gave up 3 bases; unmatched junction bases: 9. The CDR3 spells CASSWRDRGNIYNEQFF. DNA for the CDR3: TGTGCCAGCAGTTGGAGGGACAGGGGAAATATCTACAATGAGCAGTTCTTC.

The CDR3 DNA is TGTGCCAGCCCTGGAGGGCCTAGCACAGATACGCAGTATTTT. Amino acid sequence: CASPGGPSTDTQYF. The rearrangement links TRBV2 to TRBJ2-3, with D possibly being TRBD2 (6 bases). CDR3 length equals 14 residues. The V gene lost 8 bases and the J gene lost 0 bases, with 12 bases spanning the gap. The germline gives CDR1 SNHLY, CDR2 FYNNEI.

V is TRBV13 and J is TRBJ2-3, with TRBD2 matching 9 bases. The germline V gene encodes CDR1 PRHDT and CDR2 FYEKMQ (reference sequence). V trimming: 5 bases; J trimming: 1 base; junction bases outside the gene matches: 4. There are 15 residues in the CDR3. CDR3 bases: TGTGCCAGCAGCCCCCGGACTAGCGGCACAGATACGCAGTATTTT. Translating gives CASSPRTSGTDTQYF.